This TCR beta chain stems from a study of PD-L1 blockade in urothelial cancer. Study summary: Of prior chemotherapy regimens, patients had received between 0 and 3. There were a median of around 140,000 T cells in blood samples.

V lost 6 bases, J lost 4 bases, and 13 bases lay in between. Germline V lookup: CDR1 SGHTA, CDR2 FQGNSA. The CDR3 consists of 13 residues. Sequencing was performed with immunoSEQ multiplex PCR; in TCRdb, only in-frame clones are kept and a portion is missing. The sample records 37,000 or so clones, 82% being singletons. The receptor was isolated from a man aged 60 to 69 with urothelial cancer. The genes are TRBV7-2 and TRBJ2-7; D uncertain. The material sequenced was PBMCs, taken around atezolizumab (anti-PD-L1) treatment. CDR3: CASSYASVYEQYF. The CDR3 DNA is TGTGCCAGCAGTTATGCCTCAGTGTACGAGCAGTACTTC.